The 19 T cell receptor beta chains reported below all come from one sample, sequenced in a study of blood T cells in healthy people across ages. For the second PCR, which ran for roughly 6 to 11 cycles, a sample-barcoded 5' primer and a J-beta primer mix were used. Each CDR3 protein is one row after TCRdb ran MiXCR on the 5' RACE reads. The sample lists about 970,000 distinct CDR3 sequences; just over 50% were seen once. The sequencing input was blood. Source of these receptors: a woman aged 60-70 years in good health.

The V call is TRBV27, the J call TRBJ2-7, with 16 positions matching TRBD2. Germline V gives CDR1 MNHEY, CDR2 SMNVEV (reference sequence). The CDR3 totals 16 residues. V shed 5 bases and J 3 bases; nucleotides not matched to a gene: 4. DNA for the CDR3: TGTGCCAGCAGTACGGGACTAGCGGGAGGGGACTACGAGCAGTACTTC. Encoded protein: CASSTGLAGGDYEQYF.

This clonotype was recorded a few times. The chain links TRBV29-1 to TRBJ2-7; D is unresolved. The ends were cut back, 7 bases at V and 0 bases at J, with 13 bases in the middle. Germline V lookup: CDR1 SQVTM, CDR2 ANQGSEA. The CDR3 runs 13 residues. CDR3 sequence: CSARRIDSYEQYF. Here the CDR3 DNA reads TGCAGCGCAAGACGGATCGACTCCTACGAGCAGTACTTC.

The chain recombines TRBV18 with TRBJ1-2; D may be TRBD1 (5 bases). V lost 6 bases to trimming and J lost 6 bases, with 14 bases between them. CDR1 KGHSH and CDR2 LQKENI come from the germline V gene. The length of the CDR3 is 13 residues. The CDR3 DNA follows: TGTGCCAGCTCGGAACTTACAGGAGATGGCTACACCTTC. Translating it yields CASSELTGDGYTF.

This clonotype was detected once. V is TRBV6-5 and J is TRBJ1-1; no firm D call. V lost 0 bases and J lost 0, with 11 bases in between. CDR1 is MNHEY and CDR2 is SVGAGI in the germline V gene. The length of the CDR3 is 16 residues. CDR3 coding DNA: TGTGCCAGCAGTTACTCTAGGACGGAGATGAACACTGAAGCTTTCTTT. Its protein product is CASSYSRTEMNTEAFF.

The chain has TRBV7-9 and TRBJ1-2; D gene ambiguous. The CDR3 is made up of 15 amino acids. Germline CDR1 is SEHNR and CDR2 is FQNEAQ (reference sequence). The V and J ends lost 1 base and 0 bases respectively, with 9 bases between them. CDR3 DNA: TGTGCCAGCAGCTTAGGGGCAGTAGCTAACTATGGCTACACCTTC. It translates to CASSLGAVANYGYTF.

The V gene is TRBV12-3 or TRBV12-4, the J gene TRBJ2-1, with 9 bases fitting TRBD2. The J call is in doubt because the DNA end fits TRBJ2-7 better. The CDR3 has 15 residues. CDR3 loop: CASGVSLAGNNEQYF. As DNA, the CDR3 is TGTGCCAGCGGTGTAAGCCTAGCGGGAAACAATGAGCAGTACTTC.

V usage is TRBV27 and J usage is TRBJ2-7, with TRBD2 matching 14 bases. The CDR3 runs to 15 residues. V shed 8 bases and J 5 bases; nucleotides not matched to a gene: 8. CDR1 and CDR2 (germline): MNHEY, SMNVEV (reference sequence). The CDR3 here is CASARGTSGSNEQYF. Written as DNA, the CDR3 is TGTGCCAGCGCTCGGGGGACTAGCGGGAGCAACGAGCAGTACTTC.

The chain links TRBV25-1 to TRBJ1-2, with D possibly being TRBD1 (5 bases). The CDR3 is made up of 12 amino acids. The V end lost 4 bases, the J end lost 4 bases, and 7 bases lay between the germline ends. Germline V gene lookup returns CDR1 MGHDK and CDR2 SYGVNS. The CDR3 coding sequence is TGTGCCAGCAGTGCGCAGGGCTATGGCTACACCTTC. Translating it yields CASSAQGYGYTF.

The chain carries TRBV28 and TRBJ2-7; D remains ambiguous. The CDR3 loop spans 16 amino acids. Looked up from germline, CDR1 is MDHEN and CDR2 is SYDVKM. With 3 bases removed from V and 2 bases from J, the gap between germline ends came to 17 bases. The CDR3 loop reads CASSFESGSLTYEQYF. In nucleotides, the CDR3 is TGTGCCAGCAGTTTTGAATCCGGATCCCTTACCTACGAGCAGTACTTC.

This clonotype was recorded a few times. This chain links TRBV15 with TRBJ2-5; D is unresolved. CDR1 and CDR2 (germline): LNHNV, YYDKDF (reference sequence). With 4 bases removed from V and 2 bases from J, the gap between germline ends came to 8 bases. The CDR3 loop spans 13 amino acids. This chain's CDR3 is CATSTAPQETQYF. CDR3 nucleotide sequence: TGTGCCACCAGCACCGCCCCACAAGAGACCCAGTACTTC.

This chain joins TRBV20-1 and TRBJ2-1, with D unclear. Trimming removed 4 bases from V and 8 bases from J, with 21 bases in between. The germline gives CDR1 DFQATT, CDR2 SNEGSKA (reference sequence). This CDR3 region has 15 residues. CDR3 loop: CSANDPGNPGDEQFF. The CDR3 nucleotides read TGCAGTGCTAACGACCCTGGGAACCCTGGGGATGAGCAGTTCTTC.

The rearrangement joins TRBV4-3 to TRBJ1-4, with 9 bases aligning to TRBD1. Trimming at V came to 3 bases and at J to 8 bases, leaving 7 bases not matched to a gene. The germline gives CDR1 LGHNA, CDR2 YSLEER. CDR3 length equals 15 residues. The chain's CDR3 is CASSQTGQGGEKLFF. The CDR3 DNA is TGCGCCAGCAGCCAGACGGGACAGGGAGGCGAAAAACTGTTTTTT.

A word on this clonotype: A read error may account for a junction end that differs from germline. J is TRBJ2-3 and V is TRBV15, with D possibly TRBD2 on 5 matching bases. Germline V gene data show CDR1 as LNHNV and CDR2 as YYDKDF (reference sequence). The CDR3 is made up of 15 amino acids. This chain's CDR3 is CATSGEGMGTDTQYF. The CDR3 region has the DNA TGTGCCACCAGCGGAGAGGGAATGGGAACAGATACGCAGTATTTT.

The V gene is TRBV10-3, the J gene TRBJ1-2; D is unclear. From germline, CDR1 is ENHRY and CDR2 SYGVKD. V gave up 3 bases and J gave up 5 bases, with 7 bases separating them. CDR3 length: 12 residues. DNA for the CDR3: TGTGCCATCAGTGAAGCGCAGTATGGCTACACCTTC. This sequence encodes CAISEAQYGYTF.

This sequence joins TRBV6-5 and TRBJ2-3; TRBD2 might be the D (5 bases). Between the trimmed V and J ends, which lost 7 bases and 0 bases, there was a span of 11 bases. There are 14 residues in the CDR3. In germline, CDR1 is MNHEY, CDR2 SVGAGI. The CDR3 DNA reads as TGTGCCAGCACCAGACGGACTAGCACAGATACGCAGTATTTT. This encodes CASTRRTSTDTQYF.

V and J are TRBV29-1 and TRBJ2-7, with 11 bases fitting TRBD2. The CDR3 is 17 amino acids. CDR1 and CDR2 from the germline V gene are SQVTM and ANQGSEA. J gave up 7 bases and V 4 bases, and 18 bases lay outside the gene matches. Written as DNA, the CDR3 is TGCAGCGTTGGGGGGGGAACTAGCGGGAGTGGATTCAATGAGCAGTACTTC. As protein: CSVGGGTSGSGFNEQYF.

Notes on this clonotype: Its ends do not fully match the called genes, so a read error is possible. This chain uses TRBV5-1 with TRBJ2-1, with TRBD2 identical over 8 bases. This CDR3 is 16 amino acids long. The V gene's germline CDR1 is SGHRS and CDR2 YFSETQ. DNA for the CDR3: TGCGCCGGCAGCTTGGATGCGGGAGGAATATACAATGAGCAGTTCTTC. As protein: CAGSLDAGGIYNEQFF.

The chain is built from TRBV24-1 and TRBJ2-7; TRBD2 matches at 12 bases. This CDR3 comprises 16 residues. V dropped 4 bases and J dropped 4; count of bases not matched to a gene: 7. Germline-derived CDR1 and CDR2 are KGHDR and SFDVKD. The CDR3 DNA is TGTGCCACCAGTGAAAGCGGACTAGCGGGAACGTACGAGCAGTACTTC. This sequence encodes CATSESGLAGTYEQYF.

DNA of the CDR3: TGTGCCAGCACCCTGACAGGGGGGCGTGGAGAGACCCAGTACTTC. This codes for CASTLTGGRGETQYF. The J gene is TRBJ2-5, the V gene TRBV6-5; 9 bases are shared with TRBD1. V gave up 7 bases and J gave up 4 bases; unmatched junction bases: 10. The CDR3 is 15 residues long. In germline, CDR1 is MNHEY, CDR2 SVGAGI.